The 5 T cell receptor beta chains presented below share a single source sample, sequenced in a study of beta chain features in type 1 diabetes. The study reverse transcribed the entire isolated RNA, so it sequenced expressed TCRB transcripts. Profiled with immunoSEQ multiplex PCR; TCRdb holds only in-frame clones, not every one. Among roughly 150,000 clones listed, approximately 8.1% were seen once. Source material: central memory CD4+ T cells from blood. Source of these receptors: a man aged 18 to 29 in good health.

This clone occurred a few times. This sequence joins TRBV5-1 and TRBJ2-7; 8 nucleotides agree with TRBD1. J lost 10 bases, V lost 4 bases, and 4 bases had no gene match. The germline CDR1 and CDR2 sequences are SGHRS and YFSETQ. The CDR3 has 11 residues. CDR3 residues: CASSADRGQYF. In DNA, the CDR3 is TGCGCCAGCAGCGCTGACAGGGGTCAGTACTTC.

This sequence joins TRBV7-3 and TRBJ1-2, with D perhaps TRBD1 (6 bases). CDR1 and CDR2 from the germline V gene are SGHTA and FQGTGA. The CDR3 length is 13 residues. Trimming left V 5 bases short and J 9 bases short, with 16 bases between. The CDR3 protein is CASSPYSGQRYTF. The CDR3 bases are TGTGCCAGCAGCCCCTATTCGGGACAACGCTACACCTTC.

V is TRBV6-1 and J is TRBJ1-1, with 7 nucleotides matching TRBD1. V gave up 6 bases and J gave up 0 bases; unmatched junction bases: 1. The CDR3 extends over 13 amino acids. Germline CDR1 reads MNHNS; CDR2 reads SASEGT. The CDR3 spells CASRGTVNTEAFF. CDR3 bases: TGTGCCAGCAGGGGGACAGTGAACACTGAAGCTTTCTTT.

V usage is TRBV2 and J usage is TRBJ1-5, with D possibly TRBD1 on 6 matching bases. CDR1 and CDR2 from the germline V gene are SNHLY and FYNNEI. V was cut by 5 bases and J by 4 bases, with 9 bases left in between. This CDR3 spans 13 amino acids. The CDR3 nucleotides read TGTGCCAGCAGTACAGGGTATAATCAGCCCCAGCATTTT. It specifies CASSTGYNQPQHF.

The CDR3 region is CASSPPSQGGPGNTIYF. The CDR3 DNA reads as TGTGCCAGCTCACCACCTTCTCAGGGGGGCCCTGGAAACACCATATATTTT. This chain joins TRBV18 and TRBJ1-3, with TRBD1 matching 7 bases. The CDR3 runs 17 residues. Germline V gives CDR1 KGHSH, CDR2 LQKENI. V dropped 0 bases and J dropped 2; count of bases not matched to a gene: 7.